This T cell receptor beta chain is from a study of T cell repertoires in cytomegalovirus infection. Study overall: Public TCR beta signatures provided an indication of both CMV infection and a matching HLA type.

TCRdb recomputed calls from the reads with MiXCR, one row per CDR3 protein. The sample includes about 740,000 distinct CDR3 sequences, roughly a third of them seen just once. The clonotype originates from a human donor in good health (CMV status not recorded). Some clones in this sample may be carry-over from other donors' samples. The sequenced sample was PBMCs.

In nucleotides, the CDR3 is TGTGCCAGCAGCGCAACCGGGACAGGGGGCGGTCAGCCCCAGCATTTT. Its protein is CASSATGTGGGQPQHF. The genes are TRBV6-1 and TRBJ1-5; 12 nucleotides agree with TRBD1. With V trimmed by 6 bases and J by 6 bases, 9 bases remained unmatched. Germline V gene sequence: CDR1 MNHNS, CDR2 SASEGT. CDR3 length equals 16 residues.